Presented here are 28 T cell receptor beta chains from one specimen sequenced in a study of control samples from healthy donors and cancer patients. Assay used: immunoSEQ multiplex PCR; TCRdb lists only in-frame clones, some missing. The table records 150,000 to 200,000 clones, 91% of them present only once. Specimen: blood. Source of these receptors: a woman aged 25 to 39 in good health.

This rearrangement joins TRBV25-1 to TRBJ1-2; possibly TRBD1 for D (5 bases). The CDR3 spans 12 residues. V dropped 3 bases and J dropped 8 bases, with 10 bases sitting between them. CDR1 and CDR2 from the germline V gene are MGHDK and SYGVNS. The chain's CDR3 is CASSEGREGYTF. The CDR3 nucleotides read TGTGCCAGCAGTGAGGGCAGGGAAGGCTACACCTTC.

The V gene is TRBV19, the J gene TRBJ2-7, with TRBD2 matching over 10 bases. Germline CDR1 reads LNHDA; CDR2 reads SQIVND (reference sequence). V dropped 6 bases and J dropped 2; count of bases not matched to a gene: 7. CDR3 size: 15 residues. CDR3 amino acids: CASSRSGGPAYEQYF. The CDR3 DNA reads TGTGCCAGTAGCCGTAGCGGGGGGCCAGCCTACGAGCAGTACTTC.

A remark on this clone: The sample has other DNA sequences that encode this CDR3 too. The V call is TRBV27, the J call TRBJ2-7; TRBD2 matches 7 bases. The CDR3 has 14 amino acids. V lost 2 bases to trimming and J lost 4 bases; unmatched junction nucleotides: 5. CDR1 and CDR2 (germline): MNHEY, SMNVEV (reference sequence). This CDR3 reads CASSLAGDSYEQYF. In nucleotides, the CDR3 is TGTGCCAGCAGTTTAGCGGGAGATTCATACGAGCAGTACTTC.

This chain joins TRBV25-1 and TRBJ2-7; D uncertain. With 1 base removed from V and 2 bases from J, the gap between germline ends came to 6 bases. Germline V gene sequence: CDR1 MGHDK, CDR2 SYGVNS. The CDR3 sequence is 13 residues long. The CDR3 DNA sequence: TGTGCCAGCAGTGAATCCCCCCCCTACGAGCAGTACTTC. This translates into CASSESPPYEQYF.

The rearrangement uses TRBV11-3 and TRBJ1-2; D might be TRBD1 (6 bases). This CDR3 region has 14 residues. CDR1 and CDR2 (germline): SGHNT, YENEEA. With 0 bases removed from V and 6 bases from J, the gap between germline ends came to 11 bases. The CDR3 DNA reads TGTGCCAGCAGCTTAGATAGGCAGGGGAATGGCTACACCTTC. It specifies CASSLDRQGNGYTF.

The chain is built from TRBV5-1 and TRBJ1-1, with no clear D. The V and J ends lost 4 bases and 1 base respectively, with 8 bases between them. The germline V gene encodes CDR1 SGHRS and CDR2 YFSETQ. The CDR3 runs to 13 residues. CDR3 sequence reads: CASSPDPNTEAFF. The CDR3 region has the DNA TGCGCCAGCAGCCCTGACCCGAACACTGAAGCTTTCTTT.

V is TRBV5-8 and J is TRBJ1-1; tentative D call: TRBD1 (5 bases). Germline V gives CDR1 SGHTS, CDR2 YDEGEE. The CDR3 consists of 13 residues. Trimming took 1 base from V and 1 from J, leaving 5 bases between them. The CDR3 DNA sequence: TGTGCCAGCAGCTTGACAGGGAACACTGAAGCTTTCTTT. This gives the protein CASSLTGNTEAFF.

Only one count was recorded for this clone. This chain connects TRBV25-1 to TRBJ1-1; possible D gene TRBD1, 6 bases. Trimming took off 3 bases at V and 4 bases at J, with 12 bases between the two ends. In germline, CDR1 is MGHDK, CDR2 SYGVNS. This CDR3 comprises 14 residues. The CDR3 region is CASSDRGHGTEAFF. CDR3 nucleotides: TGTGCCAGCAGTGACAGGGGCCACGGCACTGAAGCTTTCTTT.

The chain employs TRBV7-2 and TRBJ2-7, with TRBD2 identical over 11 bases. The CDR3 is made up of 16 amino acids. Germline CDR1 SGHTA, CDR2 FQGNSA. With V trimmed by 1 base and J by 2 bases, 4 bases remained unmatched. This chain's CDR3 is CASSLEPLAGAYEQYF. CDR3 in DNA: TGTGCCAGCAGCTTAGAGCCACTAGCGGGAGCCTACGAGCAGTACTTC. Full variable domain (remainder filled in from reference TRBV7-2 and TRBJ2-7): GAGVSQSPSNKVTEKGKDVELRCDPISGHTALYWYRQSLGQGLEFLIYFQGNSAPDKSGLPSDRFSAERTGGSVSTLTIQRTQQEDSAVYLCASSLEPLAGAYEQYFGPGTRLTVT.

The rearrangement links TRBV19 to TRBJ1-2, with D perhaps matching TRBD1 (5 bases). V dropped 1 base and J dropped 2 bases, with 8 bases sitting between them. The CDR3 is 14 residues long. Germline-derived CDR1 and CDR2 are LNHDA and SQIVND (reference sequence). CDR3 bases: TGTGCCAGTAGTATAGTGGGGCGGAACTATGGCTACACCTTC. Its protein product is CASSIVGRNYGYTF.

The V call is TRBV12-3 or TRBV12-4, the J call TRBJ2-2; 8 bases line up with TRBD1. The CDR3 runs 13 residues. The V and J ends lost 5 bases and 4 bases, in that order; junction bases with no gene match: 0. The CDR3 coding sequence is TGTGCCAGCAGTACAGGGGGCACCGGGGAGCTGTTTTTT. Protein product: CASSTGGTGELFF.

The rearrangement links TRBV5-1 to TRBJ2-7, with D unresolved. Germline V lookup: CDR1 SGHRS, CDR2 YFSETQ. This CDR3 spans 13 amino acids. V was pared by 4 bases and J by 2 bases, with 10 bases between. As DNA, the CDR3 is TGCGCCAGCAGCCCGGATCGTACCTACGAGCAGTACTTC. This codes for CASSPDRTYEQYF. Full variable domain (outside the CDR3, taken from reference TRBV5-1 and TRBJ2-7): KAGVTQTPRYLIKTRGQQVTLSCSPISGHRSVSWYQQTPGQGLQFLFEYFSETQRNKGNFPGRFSGRQFSNSRSEMNVSTLELGDSALYLCASSPDRTYEQYFGPGTRLTVT.

The chain combines TRBV19 with TRBJ1-4; D uncertain. The CDR3 sequence is 13 residues long. V lost 2 bases, J lost 6 bases, and 7 bases lay in between. In germline, CDR1 is LNHDA, CDR2 SQIVND (reference sequence). The CDR3 nucleotides are TGTGCCAGTAGTATATTTCAAGATGAAAAACTGTTTTTT. Encoded protein: CASSIFQDEKLFF.

V gene TRBV11-2 combines with J gene TRBJ1-4; possible D gene TRBD1, 6 bases. Trimming stripped 1 base from V and 12 bases from J, with 15 bases between. Germline assignment: CDR1 SGHAT and CDR2 FQNNGV. The CDR3 extends over 14 amino acids. This CDR3 reads CASSLVLQGGELFF. The CDR3 DNA is TGTGCCAGCAGCTTAGTACTACAGGGTGGAGAACTGTTTTTT.

V gene TRBV10-3 combines with J gene TRBJ2-5, with 14 bases identical to TRBD2. The CDR3 contains 15 residues. Unmatched junction bases numbered 4, after V lost 6 bases and J lost 4 bases. Germline assignment: CDR1 ENHRY and CDR2 SYGVKD. The CDR3: CAISPGLAGVETQYF. CDR3 in DNA: TGTGCCATCAGCCCGGGACTAGCGGGAGTAGAGACCCAGTACTTC.

The V call is TRBV19, the J call TRBJ1-5; D unclear. CDR1 is LNHDA and CDR2 is SQIVND in the germline V gene (reference sequence). V gave up 8 bases and J gave up 5 bases, with 7 bases separating them. CDR3 length: 11 residues. The CDR3 bases are TGTGCCAGTGGGCCCTATCAGCCCCAGCATTTT. Translation: CASGPYQPQHF.

The rearrangement links TRBV5-1 to TRBJ2-2; D is undetermined. The CDR3 has 12 residues. The germline V gene has CDR1 SGHRS and CDR2 YFSETQ. Trimming took off 1 base at V and 7 bases at J, with 5 bases between the two ends. Here the CDR3 reads CASSLSIGELFF. CDR3 bases: TGCGCCAGCAGCTTGTCTATCGGGGAGCTGTTTTTT.

The rearrangement links TRBV27 to TRBJ2-7, with TRBD1 matching 7 bases. The CDR3 is 14 residues long. From germline, CDR1 is MNHEY and CDR2 SMNVEV (reference sequence). V shed 2 bases and J 2 bases; nucleotides not matched to a gene: 3. In nucleotides, the CDR3 is TGTGCCAGCAGTTTACCGGGACAGCCCTACGAGCAGTACTTC. As protein: CASSLPGQPYEQYF.

This sequence joins TRBV5-1 and TRBJ2-3; 12 bases line up with TRBD2. Trimming removed 6 bases from V and 4 bases from J; junction bases left unmatched: 3. CDR3 length equals 14 residues. Germline V gene lookup returns CDR1 SGHRS and CDR2 YFSETQ. The CDR3 region is CASKSSGGADTQYF. CDR3 coding DNA: TGCGCCAGCAAATCTAGCGGGGGGGCAGATACGCAGTATTTT.

The V and J genes are TRBV9 and TRBJ2-2; 13 bases match TRBD2. Trimming took 4 bases from V and 7 from J; bases not matched to a gene: 4. From germline, CDR1 is SGDLS and CDR2 YYNGEE. CDR3 length: 15 amino acids. The CDR3 nucleotides are TGTGCCAGCAGCCAAAGACTAGCGGGGGGCGGGGAGCTGTTTTTT. Translated: CASSQRLAGGGELFF.

With regard to this clone: A junction boundary mismatches the germline segment, possibly from a read error. The chain couples TRBV6-6 to TRBJ2-3, with 12 bases fitting TRBD2. The length of the CDR3 is 16 residues. The V gene's germline CDR1 is MNHNY and CDR2 SVGAGI (reference sequence). The CDR3 DNA reads TGTGCCAGCAGTAACTCACTAGCGGGGGGTTCAGATACGCAGTATTTT. Translated, it gives CASSNSLAGGSDTQYF.

V and J are TRBV6-2 or TRBV6-3 and TRBJ2-7; no definite D call. CDR1 is MNHEY, CDR2 SVGEGT, per germline. The CDR3 runs to 14 residues. V was clipped by 0 bases and J by 0 bases, with 6 bases between them. CDR3 coding DNA: TGTGCCAGCAGTTACTCTCCTGACTCCTACGAGCAGTACTTC. Translation: CASSYSPDSYEQYF.

Comments on this clone: The same CDR3 is also encoded by other DNA sequences in this sample. The chain recombines TRBV24-1 with TRBJ2-1, with 8 bases matching TRBD1. The CDR3 has 14 residues. Germline-derived CDR1 and CDR2 are KGHDR and SFDVKD. Unmatched junction bases numbered 2, after V lost 1 base and J lost 7 bases. For the CDR3, the DNA is TGTGCCACCAGTGATTTCAGGGGGCCTAATGAGCAGTTCTTC. As protein: CATSDFRGPNEQFF.

The genes are TRBV27 and TRBJ2-2, with D possibly being TRBD1 (6 bases). V shed 6 bases and J shed 1 base, with 12 bases lying between them. CDR3 length: 15 amino acids. In germline, CDR1 is MNHEY, CDR2 SMNVEV (reference sequence). For the CDR3, the DNA is TGTGCCAGCAGAAAGGACAGCCTGAACACCGGGGAGCTGTTTTTT. Translation gives CASRKDSLNTGELFF.

V usage is TRBV7-9 and J usage is TRBJ1-2; 10 positions agree with TRBD1. The CDR3 has 12 amino acids. V shed 5 bases and J 8 bases; nucleotides not matched to a gene: 2. Looked up from germline, CDR1 is SEHNR and CDR2 is FQNEAQ (reference sequence). CDR3 residues: CASSRDRGGYTF. CDR3 DNA: TGTGCCAGCAGCCGGGACAGGGGAGGCTACACCTTC.

This chain uses TRBV6-5 with TRBJ1-1; TRBD1 matches 9 bases. Trimming took 2 bases from V and 4 from J; bases not matched to a gene: 8. The germline gives CDR1 MNHEY, CDR2 SVGAGI. The CDR3 covers 16 residues. The CDR3 bases are TGTGCCAGCAGTTACCTGGGACAGGGCGCTGCCACTGAAGCTTTCTTT. Residues: CASSYLGQGAATEAFF.

This clone came up once. The chain combines TRBV9 with TRBJ1-1; 8 bases map to TRBD1. The germline V gene has CDR1 SGDLS and CDR2 YYNGEE. V lost 4 bases to trimming and J lost 7 bases; unmatched junction nucleotides: 3. The CDR3 is 12 residues long. The CDR3, as DNA: TGTGCCAGCAGCTCCGACAGGGGTGAAGCTTTCTTT. Protein: CASSSDRGEAFF.

J is TRBJ2-1 and V is TRBV7-9, with a possible D match to TRBD2 (6 bases). V gave up 2 bases and J gave up 3 bases, with 11 bases separating them. The CDR3 runs to 15 residues. Germline CDR1 SEHNR, CDR2 FQNEAQ (reference sequence). CDR3 sequence (DNA): TGTGCCAGCAGCTTAAGTGGGAGGTACTACAATGAGCAGTTCTTC. It encodes CASSLSGRYYNEQFF.